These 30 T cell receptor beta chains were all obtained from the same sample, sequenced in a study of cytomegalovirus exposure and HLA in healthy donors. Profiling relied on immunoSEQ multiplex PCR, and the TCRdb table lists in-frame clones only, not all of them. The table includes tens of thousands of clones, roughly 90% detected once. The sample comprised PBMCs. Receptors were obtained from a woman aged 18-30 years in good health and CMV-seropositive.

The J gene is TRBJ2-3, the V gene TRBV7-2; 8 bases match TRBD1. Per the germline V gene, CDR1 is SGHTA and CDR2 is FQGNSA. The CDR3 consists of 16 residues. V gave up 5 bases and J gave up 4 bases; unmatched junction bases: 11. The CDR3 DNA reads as TGTGCCAGCAGCCCCCGGGACAGGACGTTGCCAGATACGCAGTATTTT. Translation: CASSPRDRTLPDTQYF.

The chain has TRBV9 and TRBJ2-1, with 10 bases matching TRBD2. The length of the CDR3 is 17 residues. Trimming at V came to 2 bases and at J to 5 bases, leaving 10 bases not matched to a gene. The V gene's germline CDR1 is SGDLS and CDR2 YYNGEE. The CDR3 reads CASSVQPRTSGHNEQFF. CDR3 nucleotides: TGTGCCAGCAGCGTTCAGCCGCGGACTAGCGGCCACAATGAGCAGTTCTTC.

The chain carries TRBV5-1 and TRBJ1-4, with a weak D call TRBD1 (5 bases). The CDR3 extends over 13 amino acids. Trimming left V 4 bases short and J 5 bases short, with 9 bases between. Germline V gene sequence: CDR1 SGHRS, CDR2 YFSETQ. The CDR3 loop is CASSPGANEKLFF. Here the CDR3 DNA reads TGCGCCAGCAGCCCTGGGGCGAATGAAAAACTGTTTTTT.

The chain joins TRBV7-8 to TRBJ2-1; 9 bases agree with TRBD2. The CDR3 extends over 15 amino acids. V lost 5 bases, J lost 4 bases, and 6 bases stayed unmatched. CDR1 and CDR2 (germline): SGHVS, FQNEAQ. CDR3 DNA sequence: TGTGCCAGCAGCCTCCGACTAGCGGATTACAATGAGCAGTTCTTC. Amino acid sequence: CASSLRLADYNEQFF. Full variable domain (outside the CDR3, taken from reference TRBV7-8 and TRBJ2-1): GAGVSQSPRYKVAKRGQDVALRCDPISGHVSLFWYQQALGQGPEFLTYFQNEAQLDKSGLPSDRFFAERPEGSVSTLKIQRTQQEDSAVYLCASSLRLADYNEQFFGPGTRLTVL.

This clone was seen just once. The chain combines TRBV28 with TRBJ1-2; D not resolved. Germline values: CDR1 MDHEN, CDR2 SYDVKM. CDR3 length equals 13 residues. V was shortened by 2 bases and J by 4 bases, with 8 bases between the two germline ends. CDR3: CASSLGRLYGYTF. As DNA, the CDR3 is TGTGCCAGCAGTTTAGGGAGACTCTATGGCTACACCTTC.

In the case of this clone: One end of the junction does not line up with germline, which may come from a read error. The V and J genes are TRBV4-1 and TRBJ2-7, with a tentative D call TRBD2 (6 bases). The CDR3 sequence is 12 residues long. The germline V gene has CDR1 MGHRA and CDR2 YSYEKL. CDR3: CASSQGAGPSLF. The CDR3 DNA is TGCGCCAGCAGCCAAGGTGCGGGACCCTCTCTATTC.

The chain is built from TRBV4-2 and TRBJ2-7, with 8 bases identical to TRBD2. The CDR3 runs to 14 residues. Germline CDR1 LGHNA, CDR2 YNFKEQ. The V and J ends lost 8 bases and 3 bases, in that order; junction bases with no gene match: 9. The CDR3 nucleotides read TGTGCCAGCCGCTTGGCTAGCGGGTACTACGAGCAGTACTTC. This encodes CASRLASGYYEQYF.

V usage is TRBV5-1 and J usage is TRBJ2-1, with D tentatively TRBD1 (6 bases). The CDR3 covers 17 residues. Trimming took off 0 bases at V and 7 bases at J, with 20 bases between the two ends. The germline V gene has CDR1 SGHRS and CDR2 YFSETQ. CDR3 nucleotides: TGCGCCAGCAGCTTGGAGACAGGAATACCCCCTGATAATGAGCAGTTCTTC. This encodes CASSLETGIPPDNEQFF.

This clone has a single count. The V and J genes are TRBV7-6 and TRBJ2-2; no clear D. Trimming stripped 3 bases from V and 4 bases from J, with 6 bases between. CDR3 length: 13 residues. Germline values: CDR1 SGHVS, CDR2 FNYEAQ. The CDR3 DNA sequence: TGTGCCAGCAGCTTTCGGGTCACCGGGGAGCTGTTTTTT. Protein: CASSFRVTGELFF.

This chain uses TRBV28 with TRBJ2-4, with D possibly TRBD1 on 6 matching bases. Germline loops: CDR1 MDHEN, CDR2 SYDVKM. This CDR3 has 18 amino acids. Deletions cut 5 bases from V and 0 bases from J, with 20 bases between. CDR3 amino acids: CASSATTWTDEAKNIQYF. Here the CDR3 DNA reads TGTGCCAGCAGTGCAACTACTTGGACAGATGAAGCCAAAAACATTCAGTACTTC.

DNA for the CDR3: TGTGCCAGCAGCCTTCCGGGCGCTAGCGGGAGGAGCTACAATGAGCAGTTCTTC. As protein: CASSLPGASGRSYNEQFF. The genes are TRBV21-1 and TRBJ2-1; the listed D gene, TRBD2, was not tested against the DNA. TRBV21-1 is deemed a pseudogene. The CDR3 is made up of 18 amino acids.

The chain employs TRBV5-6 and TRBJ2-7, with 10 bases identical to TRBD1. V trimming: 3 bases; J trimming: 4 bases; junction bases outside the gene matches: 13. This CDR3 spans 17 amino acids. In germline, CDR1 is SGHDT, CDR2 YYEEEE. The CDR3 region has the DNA TGTGCCAGCAGCTGGGGGGTGGGACAGGGGTTAGGGTACGAGCAGTACTTC. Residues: CASSWGVGQGLGYEQYF.

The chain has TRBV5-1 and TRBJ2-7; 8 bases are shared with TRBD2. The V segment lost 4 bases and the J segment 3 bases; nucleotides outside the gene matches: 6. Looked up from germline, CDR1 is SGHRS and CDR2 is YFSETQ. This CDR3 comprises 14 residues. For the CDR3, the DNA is TGCGCCAGCAGCGGAAGCGGGGGAAACTACGAGCAGTACTTC. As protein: CASSGSGGNYEQYF.

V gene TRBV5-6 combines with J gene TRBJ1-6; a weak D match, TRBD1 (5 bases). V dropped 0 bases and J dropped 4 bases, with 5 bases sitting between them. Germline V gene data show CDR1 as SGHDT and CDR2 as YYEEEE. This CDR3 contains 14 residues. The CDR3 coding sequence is TGTGCCAGCAGCTTGGCAGGGTATAATTCACCCCTCCACTTT. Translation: CASSLAGYNSPLHF.

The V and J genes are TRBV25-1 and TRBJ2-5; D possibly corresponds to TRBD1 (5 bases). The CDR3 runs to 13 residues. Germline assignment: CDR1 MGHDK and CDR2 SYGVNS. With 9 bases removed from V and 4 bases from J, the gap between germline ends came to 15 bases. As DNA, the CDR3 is TGTGCCAGTCAGGCAGGGATACGAGAGACCCAGTACTTC. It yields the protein CASQAGIRETQYF.

CDR3 bases: TGTGCCAGCAGTTACTCGCCTAGCCAAGAGACCCAGTACTTC. Amino acids: CASSYSPSQETQYF. The rearrangement links TRBV6-6 to TRBJ2-5; D remains ambiguous. CDR1 and CDR2 from the germline V gene are MNHNY and SVGAGI (reference sequence). The V end was cut by 0 bases, the J end by 1 base, with 6 bases between. The CDR3 consists of 14 residues.

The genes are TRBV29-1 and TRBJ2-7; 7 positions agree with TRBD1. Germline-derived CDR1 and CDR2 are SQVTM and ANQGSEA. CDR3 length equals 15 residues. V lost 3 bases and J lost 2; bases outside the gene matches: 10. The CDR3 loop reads CSVEFRDRATYEQYF. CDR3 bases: TGCAGCGTTGAGTTCCGGGACAGAGCTACCTACGAGCAGTACTTC.

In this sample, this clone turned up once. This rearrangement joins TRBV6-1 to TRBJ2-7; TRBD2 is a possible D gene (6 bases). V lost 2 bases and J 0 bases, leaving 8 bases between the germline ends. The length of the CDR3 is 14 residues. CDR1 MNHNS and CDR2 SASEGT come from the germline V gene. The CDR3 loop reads CASSEYSGSYEQYF. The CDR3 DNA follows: TGTGCCAGCAGTGAATATAGCGGCTCCTACGAGCAGTACTTC.

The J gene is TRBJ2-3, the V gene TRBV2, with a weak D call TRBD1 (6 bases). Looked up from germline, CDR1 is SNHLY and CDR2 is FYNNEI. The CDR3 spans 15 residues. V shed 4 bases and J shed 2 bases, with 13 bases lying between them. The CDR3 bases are TGTGCCAGCAGTGTGACAGGACAGTCCACAGATACGCAGTATTTT. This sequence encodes CASSVTGQSTDTQYF.

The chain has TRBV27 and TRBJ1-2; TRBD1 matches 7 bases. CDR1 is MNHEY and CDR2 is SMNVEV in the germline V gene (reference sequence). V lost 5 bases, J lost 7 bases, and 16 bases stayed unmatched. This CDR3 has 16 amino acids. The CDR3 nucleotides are TGTGCCAGCAGTCAGGGCGCAGGGGGACCCTATACTGGCTACACCTTC. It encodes CASSQGAGGPYTGYTF.

The CDR3 spells CASSKDRGSYEQYF. CDR3 bases: TGTGCCAGCAGCAAGGACAGGGGATCCTACGAGCAGTACTTC. The rearrangement uses TRBV7-2 and TRBJ2-7; the match to TRBD1 covers 9 bases. CDR1 is SGHTA, CDR2 FQGNSA, per germline. V lost 5 bases to trimming and J lost 1 base; unmatched junction nucleotides: 3. The CDR3 spans 14 residues.

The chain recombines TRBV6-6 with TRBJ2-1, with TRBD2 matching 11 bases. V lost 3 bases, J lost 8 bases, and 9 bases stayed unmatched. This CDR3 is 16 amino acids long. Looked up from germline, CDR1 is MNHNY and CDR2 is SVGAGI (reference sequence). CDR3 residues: CASSYPTSGTQDEQFF. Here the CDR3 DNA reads TGTGCCAGCAGTTATCCGACTAGCGGGACGCAAGATGAGCAGTTCTTC.

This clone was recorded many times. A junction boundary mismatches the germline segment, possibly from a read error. CDR3 DNA: TGTGCCAGCAGCATCAAAGAAGGGACATCAGAAAAATTC. Amino acid sequence: CASSIKEGTSEKF. J is TRBJ2-7 and V is TRBV2; a weak D match, TRBD1 (6 bases). The CDR3 totals 13 residues. Germline-derived CDR1 and CDR2 are SNHLY and FYNNEI.

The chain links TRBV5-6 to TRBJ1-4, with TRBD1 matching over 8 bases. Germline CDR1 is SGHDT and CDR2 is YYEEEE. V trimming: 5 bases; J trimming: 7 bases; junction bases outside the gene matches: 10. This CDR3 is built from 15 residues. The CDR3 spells CASRPTGTGGEKLFF. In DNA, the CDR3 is TGTGCCAGCAGACCAACCGGGACAGGAGGTGAAAAACTGTTTTTT.

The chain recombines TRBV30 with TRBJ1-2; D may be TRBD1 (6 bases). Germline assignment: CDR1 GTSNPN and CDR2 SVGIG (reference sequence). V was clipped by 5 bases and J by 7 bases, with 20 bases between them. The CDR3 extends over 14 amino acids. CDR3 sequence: CAWGGQGREFGYTF. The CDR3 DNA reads TGTGCCTGGGGGGGCCAGGGAAGGGAATTTGGCTACACCTTC. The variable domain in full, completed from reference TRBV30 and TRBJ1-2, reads SQTIHQWPATLVQPVGSPLSLECTVEGTSNPNLYWYRQAAGRGLQLLFYSVGIGQISSEVPQNLSASRPQDRQFILSSKKLLLSDSGFYLCAWGGQGREFGYTFGSGTRLTVV.

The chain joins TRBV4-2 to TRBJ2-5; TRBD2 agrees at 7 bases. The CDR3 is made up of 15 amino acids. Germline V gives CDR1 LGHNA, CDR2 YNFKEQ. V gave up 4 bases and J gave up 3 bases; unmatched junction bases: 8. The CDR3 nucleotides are TGTGCCAGCAGCCCAACTCAAGCGGGGAAAGAGACCCAGTACTTC. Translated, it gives CASSPTQAGKETQYF.

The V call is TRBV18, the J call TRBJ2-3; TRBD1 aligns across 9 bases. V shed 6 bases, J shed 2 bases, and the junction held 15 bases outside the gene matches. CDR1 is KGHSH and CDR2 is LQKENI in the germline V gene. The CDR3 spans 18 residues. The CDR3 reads CASSSLPGQGTNTDTQYF. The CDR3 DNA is TGTGCCAGCTCGTCTCTTCCGGGACAGGGTACGAACACAGATACGCAGTATTTT.

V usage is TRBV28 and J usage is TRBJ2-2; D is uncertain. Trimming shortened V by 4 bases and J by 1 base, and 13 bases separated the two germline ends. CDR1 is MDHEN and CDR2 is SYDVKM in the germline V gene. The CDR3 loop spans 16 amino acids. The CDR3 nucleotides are TGTGCCAGCAGTTCCACCCTAAGCTGGAACACCGGGGAGCTGTTTTTT. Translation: CASSSTLSWNTGELFF.

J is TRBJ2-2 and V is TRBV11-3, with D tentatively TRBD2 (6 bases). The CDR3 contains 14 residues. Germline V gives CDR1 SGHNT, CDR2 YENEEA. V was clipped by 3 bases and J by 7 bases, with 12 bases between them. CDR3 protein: CASSFSEGRGELFF. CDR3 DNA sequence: TGTGCCAGCAGCTTCTCGGAGGGCCGCGGGGAGCTGTTTTTT.

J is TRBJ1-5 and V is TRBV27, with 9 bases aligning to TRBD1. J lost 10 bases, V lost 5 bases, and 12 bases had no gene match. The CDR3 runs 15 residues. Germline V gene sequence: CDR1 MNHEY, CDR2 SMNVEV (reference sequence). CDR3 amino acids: CASSASGTGMEPQHF. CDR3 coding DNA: TGTGCCAGCAGTGCCTCCGGGACAGGGATGGAACCCCAGCATTTT.